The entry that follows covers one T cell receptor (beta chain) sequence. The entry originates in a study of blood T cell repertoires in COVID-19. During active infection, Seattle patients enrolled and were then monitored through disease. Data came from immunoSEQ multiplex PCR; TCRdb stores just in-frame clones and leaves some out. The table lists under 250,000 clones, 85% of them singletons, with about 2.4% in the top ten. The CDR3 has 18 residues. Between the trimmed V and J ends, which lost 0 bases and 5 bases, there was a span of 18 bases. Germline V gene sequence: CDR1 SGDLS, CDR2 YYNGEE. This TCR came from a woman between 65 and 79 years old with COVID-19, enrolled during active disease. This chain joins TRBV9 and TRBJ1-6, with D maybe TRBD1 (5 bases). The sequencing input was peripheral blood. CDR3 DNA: TGTGCCAGCAGCGTAGCCCCTGACCCGGGGGAAGATAATTCACCCCTCCACTTT. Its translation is CASSVAPDPGEDNSPLHF.